This TCR beta chain was obtained from a study of T cells in Graves' hyperthyroidism and ophthalmopathy (dated by TCRdb to the late 2010s). Notes on the research overall: Peripheral blood samples were taken at initial diagnosis, before any treatment was given. To identify TCR V-J signatures that set the groups apart, the researchers used a discovery cohort of 100 patients, made up of 40 to 45 with Graves' ophthalmopathy and about 59 with stable Graves' hyperthyroidism. An independent validation cohort of about 19 hyperthyroidism patients and 17 patients who later progressed to ophthalmopathy tested prospective prediction of ophthalmopathy. The approximately 100 discovery patients were randomly split 7:3 into training and test sets. In addition, the study compared T-cell repertoires in thyroid tissue and in blood from six Graves' hyperthyroidism patients. Once sampling was done, hyperthyroidism patients were given methimazole at a starting dose of 30 mg daily, whereas ophthalmopathy patients were given high-dose intravenous methylprednisolone. According to the paper, TCR Vbeta CDR3 sequencing was carried out on 135 peripheral blood samples, which came from under 50 ophthalmopathy, around 75 hyperthyroidism and roughly 17 progressor patients. Here is what the overall study found, with its caveats: Most expanded thyroid clonotypes (frequency above 0.001) were also detected in blood, suggesting blood repertoires may reflect thyroid immune responses. Sample size was not statistically predetermined, and blinding of investigators to group allocation was not performed. In cross-validation, a model built on a 13 V-J signature told ophthalmopathy apart from stable hyperthyroidism with under 90% sensitivity and 81% to 82% specificity, and in testing the same model reached 80%/75%. During validation, the model predicted progression to ophthalmopathy a median of around 7 months ahead of onset, with almost 71% sensitivity and 72% to 80% specificity.

Of note for this clonotype: No antigen is known for it. Qualities for individual bases were not recorded, and no much larger clone is one base off.

Amplification of TCR beta CDR3 regions was carried out from RNA transcripts. The TCR CDR3 was subjected to a first round of RT-PCR using the HTBI primer set and the Qiagen OneStep RT-PCR kit. The libraries were constructed in a second round of multiplex PCR and then size-selected and purified. The libraries were sequenced on an Illumina HiSeq2000 using paired-end 100 bp reads. The authors' analysis ran thus. SOAPnuke was used to process the raw data, throwing out any read that contained adapters or uncalled bases, had a mean Phred below 15, or lacked an exact constant-primer or identifier match. COPE v1.2.5 was used to merge high-quality paired reads, and clonotypes were defined as unique nucleotide sequences. Clonotypes were aligned to IMGT TRBV, TRBD and TRBJ reference segments using MiTCR v1.1. Only V-J combinations with frequency above 0.0001, covering about 99% of repertoires, were analysed. The TCS score was defined as the ratio of F50 (clonal expansion) to E x V (chaos), calculated using BLOSUM62-based TCRdist between CDR3 peptides within each V-J. Welch's t-statistics and random forest reduced around 550 V-J features to fewer than 15, which were used in a naive Bayes classifier (R e1071). The Morisita-Horn index was used to measure how similar the thyroid and blood repertoires were. The public reads were quality trimmed at Q25 with fastp and then assembled into clones with MiXCR by TCRdb, keeping productive beta chains. For every CDR3 protein sequence, its rows merge into one entry that carries the most common genes and DNA. TCRdb's processing, not the study's, gives the V and J calls here. This sample lists more than 45,000 distinct CDR3 sequences; around half were detected once. Around 12% of the sample goes to the ten largest clones.

Sequences ENHRY (CDR1) and SYGVKD (CDR2) are obtained from the germline V gene. Clipping removes 6 bases from V and 6 bases from J, with 1 as the unmatched junction base count. The CDR3 goes from the cysteine to the phenylalanine over 12 residues. Solely the CDR3 DNA is kept, with 36 bases framed from the first base. Ophthalmopathy patients had moderately to severely active disease, with a Clinical Activity Score of 3 or more, a NOSPECS grade of 4 or more, and a disease duration of less than 3 months. Patients with uncontrolled infections, other autoimmune diseases, pregnancy or lactation were excluded. Clinical symptoms, serum thyroxine and TRAb, thyroid ultrasound, and orbital computed tomography formed the basis for the diagnoses. PBMCs were separated from approximately 9.9 ml of fresh peripheral blood using Ficoll-Paque density gradient centrifugation. Total RNA was extracted using Trizol reagent, and RNA quality was assessed on an Agilent 2100 Bioanalyzer.

The TCR comes from a woman aged 25 to 39 with Graves' ophthalmopathy. Recombination joined TRBV10-3 with TRBJ2-1, with 8 bases matching TRBD1. Sequencing used blood. The CDR3 sequence is CAIRTGANEQFF. The bases read TGTGCCATCAGGACAGGGGCCAATGAGCAGTTCTTC.